Below, one T cell receptor beta chain is given with its context. Its antigen is not known. The sample originates from a study of cytomegalovirus exposure and HLA in healthy donors. General study results and limits: An analysis was carried out at a later point. It showed that HLA-associated TCR beta chains were more clonally expanded than equally common non-associated chains. A link between a missense DCLRE1C variant and TCR beta V- and J-gene trimming emerged from a later analysis.

This CDR3 spans 15 amino acids. V shed 5 bases, J shed 5 bases, and the junction held 11 bases outside the gene matches. Germline assignment: CDR1 SEHNR and CDR2 FQNEAQ (reference sequence). A multiplex PCR was run with 60 Vbeta primers and 13 Jbeta primers. The table came from immunoSEQ multiplex PCR; TCRdb's copy has only in-frame clones and leaves some out. This table has over 90,000 clones, approximately 73% appearing once. The material sequenced was PBMCs. V usage is TRBV7-9 and J usage is TRBJ2-7, with 8 bases identical to TRBD1. The receptor's source is a woman between 18 and 30 years old in good health and CMV-seropositive. The CDR3 DNA follows: TGTGCCAGCAGCAGGGGACAGGCGGGATTGAACGAGCAGTACTTC. Translated: CASSRGQAGLNEQYF.